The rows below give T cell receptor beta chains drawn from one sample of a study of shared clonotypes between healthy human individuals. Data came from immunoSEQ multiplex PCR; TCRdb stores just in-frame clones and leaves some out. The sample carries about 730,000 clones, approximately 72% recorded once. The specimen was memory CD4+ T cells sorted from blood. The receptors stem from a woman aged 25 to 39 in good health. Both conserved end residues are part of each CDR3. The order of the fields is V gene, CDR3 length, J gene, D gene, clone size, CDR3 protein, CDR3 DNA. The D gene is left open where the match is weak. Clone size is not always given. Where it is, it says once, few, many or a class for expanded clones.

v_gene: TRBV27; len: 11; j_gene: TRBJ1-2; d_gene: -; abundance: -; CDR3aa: CATQSNYGYTF; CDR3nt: TGTGCCACCCAAAGCAACTATGGCTACACCTTC
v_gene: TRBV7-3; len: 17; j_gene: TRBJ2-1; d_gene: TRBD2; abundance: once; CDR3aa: CASSLQIPSGRFNEQFF; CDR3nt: TGTGCCAGCAGCTTACAAATCCCGAGCGGGAGGTTCAATGAGCAGTTCTTC
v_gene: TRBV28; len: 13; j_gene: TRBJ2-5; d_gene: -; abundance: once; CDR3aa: CASSLTRLETQYF; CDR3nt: TGTGCCAGCAGTCTTACCCGACTGGAGACCCAGTACTTC
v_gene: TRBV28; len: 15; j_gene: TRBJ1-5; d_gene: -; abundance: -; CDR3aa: CASSSGQPIKLPQHF; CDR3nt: TGTGCCAGCAGTTCCGGACAGCCTATTAAGTTGCCCCAGCATTTT
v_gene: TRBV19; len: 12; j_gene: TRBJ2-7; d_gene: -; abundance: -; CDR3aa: CASSRDTYEQYF; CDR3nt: TGTGCCAGTAGTAGGGACACTTACGAGCAGTACTTC
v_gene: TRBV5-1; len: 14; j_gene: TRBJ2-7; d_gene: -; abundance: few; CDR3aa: CASSLSPREYEQYF; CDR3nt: TGCGCCAGCAGCTTGTCCCCCCGGGAATACGAGCAGTACTTC
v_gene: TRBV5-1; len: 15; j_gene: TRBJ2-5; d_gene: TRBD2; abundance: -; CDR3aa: CASSAAGTREETQYF; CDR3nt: TGCGCCAGCAGCGCAGCCGGGACTAGGGAAGAGACCCAGTACTTC
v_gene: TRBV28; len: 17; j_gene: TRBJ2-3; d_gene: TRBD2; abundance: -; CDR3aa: CASSLWSGRGATDTQYF; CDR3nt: TGTGCCAGCAGTTTATGGAGTGGGAGGGGTGCGACAGATACGCAGTATTTT
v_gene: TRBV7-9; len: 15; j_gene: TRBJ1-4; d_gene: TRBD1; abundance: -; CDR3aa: CASSLGDSPNEKLFF; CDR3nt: TGTGCCAGCAGCTTAGGGGACAGCCCTAATGAAAAACTGTTTTTT
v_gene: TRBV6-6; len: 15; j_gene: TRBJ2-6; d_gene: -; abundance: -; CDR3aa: CASSPERAGANVLTF; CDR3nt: TGTGCCAGCAGTCCCGAGAGGGCTGGGGCCAACGTCCTGACTTTC
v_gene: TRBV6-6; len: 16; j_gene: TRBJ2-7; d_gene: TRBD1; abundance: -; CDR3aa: CASTPHTPGQSYEQYF; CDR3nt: TGTGCCAGCACCCCACATACCCCGGGACAGTCCTACGAGCAGTACTTC
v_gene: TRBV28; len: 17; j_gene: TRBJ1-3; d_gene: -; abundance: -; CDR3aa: CASSLFGAGVSGNTIYF; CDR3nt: TGTGCCAGCAGTTTATTTGGTGCAGGTGTCTCTGGAAACACCATATATTTT
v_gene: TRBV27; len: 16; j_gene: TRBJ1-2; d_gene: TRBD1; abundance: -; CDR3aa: CASSRQGTEQNYGYTF; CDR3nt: TGTGCCAGCAGTCGACAGGGGACAGAGCAAAACTATGGCTACACCTTC
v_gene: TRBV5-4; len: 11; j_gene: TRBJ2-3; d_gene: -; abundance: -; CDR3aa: CASSLFGGPYF; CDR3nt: TGTGCCAGCAGCTTGTTTGGGGGACCGTATTTT
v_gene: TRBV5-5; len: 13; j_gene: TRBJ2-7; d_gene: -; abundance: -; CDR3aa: CASSLGTFYEQYF; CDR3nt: TGTGCCAGCAGCTTGGGAACCTTCTACGAGCAGTACTTC
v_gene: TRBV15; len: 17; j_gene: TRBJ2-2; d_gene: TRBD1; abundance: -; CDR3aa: CATSITGTGAHTGELFF; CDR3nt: TGTGCCACCAGCATAACCGGGACAGGGGCCCACACCGGGGAGCTGTTTTTT
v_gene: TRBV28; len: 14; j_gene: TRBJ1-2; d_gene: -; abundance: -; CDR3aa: CASSLERGRYGYTF; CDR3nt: TGTGCCAGCAGTTTAGAGCGGGGTAGATATGGCTACACCTTC
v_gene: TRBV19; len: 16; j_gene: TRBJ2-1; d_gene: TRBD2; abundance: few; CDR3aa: CASTRQVAGGFNEQFF; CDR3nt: TGTGCCAGTACCCGCCAAGTAGCGGGAGGTTTCAATGAGCAGTTCTTC
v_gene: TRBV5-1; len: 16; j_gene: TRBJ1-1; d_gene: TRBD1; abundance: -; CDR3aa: CASRTGTDYMNTEAFF; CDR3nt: TGCGCCAGCAGGACCGGGACAGATTACATGAACACTGAAGCTTTCTTT
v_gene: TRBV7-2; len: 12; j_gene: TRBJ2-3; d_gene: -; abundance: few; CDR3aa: CASSSAGETQYF; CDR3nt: TGTGCCAGCAGCTCGGCCGGAGAAACGCAGTATTTT
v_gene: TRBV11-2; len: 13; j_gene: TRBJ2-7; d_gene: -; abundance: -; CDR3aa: CASRGLGLYEQYF; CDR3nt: TGTGCCAGCAGGGGATTAGGTCTCTACGAGCAGTACTTC
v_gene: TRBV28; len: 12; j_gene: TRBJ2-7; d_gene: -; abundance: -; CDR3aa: CASSASWYEQYF; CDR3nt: TGTGCCAGCAGTGCATCTTGGTACGAGCAGTACTTC
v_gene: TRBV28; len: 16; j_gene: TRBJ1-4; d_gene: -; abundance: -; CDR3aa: CASSPPSGAYREKLFF; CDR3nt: TGTGCCAGCAGTCCTCCCTCCGGGGCATATAGGGAAAAACTGTTTTTT
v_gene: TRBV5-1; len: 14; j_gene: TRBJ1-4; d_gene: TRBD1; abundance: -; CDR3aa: CASSLQGAREKLFF; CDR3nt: TGCGCCAGCAGCTTGCAGGGGGCTAGGGAAAAACTGTTTTTT
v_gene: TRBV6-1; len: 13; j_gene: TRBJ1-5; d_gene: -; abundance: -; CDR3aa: CASSEGTNQPQHF; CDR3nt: TGTGCCAGCAGTGAAGGGACGAATCAGCCCCAGCATTTT
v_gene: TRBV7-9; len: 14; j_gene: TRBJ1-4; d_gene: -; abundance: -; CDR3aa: CASSSGQINEKLFF; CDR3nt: TGTGCCAGCAGCTCGGGCCAGATCAATGAAAAACTGTTTTTT
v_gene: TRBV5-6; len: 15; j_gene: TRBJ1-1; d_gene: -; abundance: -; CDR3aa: CASSLFIGLNTEAFF; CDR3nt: TGTGCCAGCAGCCTGTTTATAGGCCTGAACACTGAAGCTTTCTTT
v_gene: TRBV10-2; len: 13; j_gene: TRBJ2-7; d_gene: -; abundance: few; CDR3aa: CASGLSLSYEQYF; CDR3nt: TGCGCCAGTGGACTATCCCTCTCCTACGAGCAGTACTTC
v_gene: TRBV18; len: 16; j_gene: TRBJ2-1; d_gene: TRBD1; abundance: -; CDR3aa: CASSPTTGEIENEQFF; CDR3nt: TGTGCCAGCTCACCTACGACAGGGGAGATTGAGAATGAGCAGTTCTTC
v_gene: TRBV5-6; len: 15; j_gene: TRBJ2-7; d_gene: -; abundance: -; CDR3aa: CASSLAGGRLSEQYF; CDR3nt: TGTGCCAGCAGCTTGGCCGGGGGGCGCTTAAGCGAGCAGTACTTC
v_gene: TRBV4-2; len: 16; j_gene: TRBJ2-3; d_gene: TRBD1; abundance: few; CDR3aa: CASSLSPGQGTDTQYF; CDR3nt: TGTGCCAGCAGCCTCTCCCCGGGACAGGGCACAGATACGCAGTATTTT
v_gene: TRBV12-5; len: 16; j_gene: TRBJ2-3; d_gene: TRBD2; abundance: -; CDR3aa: CASGLGSGVSTDTQYF; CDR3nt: TGTGCTAGTGGTTTGGGTAGCGGGGTTAGCACAGATACGCAGTATTTT
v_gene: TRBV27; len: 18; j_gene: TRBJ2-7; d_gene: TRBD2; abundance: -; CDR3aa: CASTRTSGRVGGTYEQYF; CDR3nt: TGTGCCAGCACCAGGACTAGCGGGAGGGTCGGAGGAACCTACGAGCAGTACTTC
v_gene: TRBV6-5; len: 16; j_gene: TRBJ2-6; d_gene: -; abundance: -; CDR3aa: CASSYGRFSGANVLTF; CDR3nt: TGTGCCAGCAGTTACGGCCGTTTCTCTGGGGCCAACGTCCTGACTTTC
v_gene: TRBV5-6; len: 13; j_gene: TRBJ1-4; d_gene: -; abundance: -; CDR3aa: CASSQQGKEKLFF; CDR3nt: TGTGCCAGCAGCCAACAGGGAAAAGAAAAACTGTTTTTT
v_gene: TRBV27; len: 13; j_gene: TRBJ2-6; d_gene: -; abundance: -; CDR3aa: CASSWVGANVLTF; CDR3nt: TGTGCCAGCAGTTGGGTTGGGGCCAACGTCCTGACTTTC
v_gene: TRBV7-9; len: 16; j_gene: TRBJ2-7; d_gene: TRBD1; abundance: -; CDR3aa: CASSLDSGQGRNEQYF; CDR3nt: TGTGCCAGCAGCTTAGACTCGGGACAGGGTAGGAACGAGCAGTACTTC
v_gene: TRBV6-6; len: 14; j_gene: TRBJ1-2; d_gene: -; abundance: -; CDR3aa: CASSTHGGDYGYTF; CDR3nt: TGTGCCAGCAGTACGCACGGCGGGGACTATGGCTACACCTTC
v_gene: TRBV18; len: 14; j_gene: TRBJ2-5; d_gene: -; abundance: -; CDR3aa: CASSPFKGQETQYF; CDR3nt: TGTGCCAGCTCACCATTCAAGGGACAAGAGACCCAGTACTTC
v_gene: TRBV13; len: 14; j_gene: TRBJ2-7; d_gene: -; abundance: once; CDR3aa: CASSPSLRNYEQYF; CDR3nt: TGTGCCAGCAGCCCTTCCCTCCGGAACTACGAGCAGTACTTC
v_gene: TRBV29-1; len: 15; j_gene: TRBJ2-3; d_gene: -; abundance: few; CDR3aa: CSVPRRGRGTDTQYF; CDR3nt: TGCAGCGTTCCTCGTAGGGGCAGGGGCACAGATACGCAGTATTTT
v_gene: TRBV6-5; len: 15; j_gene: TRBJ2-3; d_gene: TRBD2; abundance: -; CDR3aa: CASSSLAGGTDTQYF; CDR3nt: TGTGCCAGCAGCTCACTAGCGGGAGGAACAGATACGCAGTATTTT
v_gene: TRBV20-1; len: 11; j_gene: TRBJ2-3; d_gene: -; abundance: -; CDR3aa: CSAFSTDTQYF; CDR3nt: TGCAGTGCTTTTAGCACAGATACGCAGTATTTT
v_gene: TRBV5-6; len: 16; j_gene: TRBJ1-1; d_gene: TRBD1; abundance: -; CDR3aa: CASSLGEQGRWPEAFF; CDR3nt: TGTGCCAGCAGCTTGGGAGAACAGGGGAGGTGGCCTGAAGCTTTCTTT
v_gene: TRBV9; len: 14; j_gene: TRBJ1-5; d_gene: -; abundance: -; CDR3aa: CASSVEGGGQPQHF; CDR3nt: TGTGCCAGCAGCGTAGAAGGGGGAGGACAGCCCCAGCATTTT
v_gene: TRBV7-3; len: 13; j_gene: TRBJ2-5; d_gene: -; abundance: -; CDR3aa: CASSLVGGETQYF; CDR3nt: TGTGCCAGCAGCTTAGTGGGCGGGGAGACCCAGTACTTC